The rows below give T cell receptor beta chains drawn from one sample of a study of vaccination effects on CD4 cells after COVID-19. Profiled with immunoSEQ multiplex PCR; TCRdb holds only in-frame clones, not every one. The repertoire holds tens of thousands of clones, with approximately 72% as singletons. Their antigens are not known. The sample in question was CD4+ T cells from PBMCs cultured with HCoV-OC43 spike peptides, obtained before COVID-19 vaccination. The source of these receptors is a human donor who received a COVID-19 vaccine. The CDR3 runs from the conserved cysteine through the conserved F or W. The order of the fields is clone size, V gene, CDR3 length, D gene, J gene, CDR3 DNA, CDR3 protein. The D gene is left open where the match is weak. The listing skips clone size in some rows; elsewhere it reads once, few, many or a size class.

size: -; V: TRBV2; length: 15; D: -; J: TRBJ2-5; DNA: TGTGCCAGCAGCGTAAACCCCAGGGATGGGGAGACCCAGTACTTC; CDR3: CASSVNPRDGETQYF
size: -; V: TRBV6-1; length: 17; D: -; J: TRBJ1-6; DNA: TGTGCCAGCAGTGGGACAACAGGGAGCTCCTATAATTCACCCCTCCACTTT; CDR3: CASSGTTGSSYNSPLHF
size: -; V: TRBV5-5; length: 15; D: -; J: TRBJ1-6; DNA: TGTGCCAGCAGCCTTGATCAGGGGCGCCGTTCACCCCTCCACTTT; CDR3: CASSLDQGRRSPLHF
size: -; V: TRBV29-1; length: 13; D: -; J: TRBJ1-2; DNA: TGCAGCGTTGATAGGAACAGGGTAGATGGCTACACCTTC; CDR3: CSVDRNRVDGYTF
size: -; V: TRBV5-1; length: 14; D: -; J: TRBJ2-1; DNA: TGCGCCAGCAGCTTCTTGGGGACTTTAAATGAGCAGTTCTTC; CDR3: CASSFLGTLNEQFF
size: -; V: TRBV30; length: 13; D: TRBD1; J: TRBJ2-1; DNA: TGTGCCGTGTCAGGACAGGGGGCGAATGAGCAGTTCTTC; CDR3: CAVSGQGANEQFF
size: -; V: TRBV5-1; length: 14; D: -; J: TRBJ2-3; DNA: TGCGCCAGCAGCTTGGCCCGTAGCACAGATACGCAGTATTTT; CDR3: CASSLARSTDTQYF
size: -; V: TRBV13; length: 18; D: TRBD1; J: TRBJ1-5; DNA: TGTGCCAGCAGACTCCCTGGACAGGGGCTTTATAGCAATCAGCCCCAGCATTTT; CDR3: CASRLPGQGLYSNQPQHF
size: -; V: TRBV28; length: 18; D: -; J: TRBJ1-2; DNA: TGTGCCAGCAGATTTGTCCCCCCAGGATCAGGCGTCCCCTATGGCTACACCTTC; CDR3: CASRFVPPGSGVPYGYTF
size: -; V: TRBV7-8; length: 19; D: TRBD1; J: TRBJ1-3; DNA: TGTGCCAGCAGCACCCCGGGACAGGGGGTCTCGGGGCCTGGAAACACCATATATTTT; CDR3: CASSTPGQGVSGPGNTIYF
size: once; V: TRBV6-4; length: 13; D: -; J: TRBJ1-4; DNA: TGTGCCAGCAGTCCCTCAACTAATGAAAAACTGTTTTTT; CDR3: CASSPSTNEKLFF
size: few; V: TRBV5-1; length: 15; D: TRBD1; J: TRBJ1-2; DNA: TGCGCCAGCAGCCCACCGGGACAGGGGTTTTATGGCTACACCTTC; CDR3: CASSPPGQGFYGYTF
size: -; V: TRBV7-9; length: 14; D: TRBD1; J: TRBJ1-5; DNA: TGTGCCAGCAGCTCGGACAGGGTGACTCAGCCCCAGCATTTT; CDR3: CASSSDRVTQPQHF
size: once; V: TRBV29-1; length: 16; D: TRBD2; J: TRBJ2-1; DNA: TGCAGCGTTGAAACCGGAGCGGGGAGCTCCTACAATGAGCAGTTCTTC; CDR3: CSVETGAGSSYNEQFF
size: -; V: TRBV18; length: 17; D: -; J: TRBJ1-6; DNA: TGTGCCAGCTCCCTACACGCGGCGGGGGTAGATAATTCACCCCTCCACTTT; CDR3: CASSLHAAGVDNSPLHF
size: few; V: TRBV18; length: 18; D: TRBD2; J: TRBJ2-2; DNA: TGTGCCAGCTCACCGTGGATCGTTCGGGAGGGATACACCGGGGAGCTGTTTTTT; CDR3: CASSPWIVREGYTGELFF
size: few; V: TRBV5-5; length: 15; D: -; J: TRBJ2-5; DNA: TGTGCCAGCAGCTTGGGGGGGTTCGGGCAAGAGACCCAGTACTTC; CDR3: CASSLGGFGQETQYF
size: few; V: TRBV9; length: 13; D: -; J: TRBJ1-1; DNA: TGTGCCAGCAGCGGGACAGTGAACACTGAAGCTTTCTTT; CDR3: CASSGTVNTEAFF
size: -; V: TRBV30; length: 14; D: -; J: TRBJ1-5; DNA: TGTGCCTGGAGTTTATCGAGCAGGGGTCAGCCCCAGCATTTT; CDR3: CAWSLSSRGQPQHF
size: -; V: TRBV7-9; length: 13; D: -; J: TRBJ1-2; DNA: TGTGCCAGCAGCTCGGACTGGAACTATGGCTACACCTTC; CDR3: CASSSDWNYGYTF
size: -; V: TRBV2; length: 15; D: TRBD2; J: TRBJ2-1; DNA: TGTGCCAGCCTTGATGAACTAGCGGGGTACAATGAGCAGTTCTTC; CDR3: CASLDELAGYNEQFF
size: -; V: TRBV5-1; length: 14; D: TRBD1; J: TRBJ2-4; DNA: TGCGCCAGCAGCACGACAGGGTTAGTAAACATTCAGTACTTC; CDR3: CASSTTGLVNIQYF
size: -; V: TRBV12-3/TRBV12-4; length: 13; D: TRBD1; J: TRBJ1-2; DNA: TGTGCCAGCAGTACAGGGGTTCTCCATGGCTACACCTTC; CDR3: CASSTGVLHGYTF
size: -; V: TRBV5-6; length: 12; D: TRBD1; J: TRBJ1-5; DNA: TGTGCCAGCAGCCACAGGGGTCAGCCCCAGCATTTT; CDR3: CASSHRGQPQHF
size: -; V: TRBV24-1; length: 17; D: TRBD1; J: TRBJ1-1; DNA: TGTGCCACCAGTGACCGTCGGACAGGGGGAATGAACACTGAAGCTTTCTTT; CDR3: CATSDRRTGGMNTEAFF
size: -; V: TRBV12-1; length: 17; D: -; J: TRBJ2-3; DNA: TGTGCCAGCAGCGACGGATTTATGGGACAAAACACAGATACGCAGTATTTT; CDR3: CASSDGFMGQNTDTQYF
size: -; V: TRBV5-1; length: 14; D: -; J: TRBJ2-5; DNA: TGCGCCAGCAGCTTGGAGAGGGCGGGGGAGACCCAGTACTTC; CDR3: CASSLERAGETQYF
size: -; V: TRBV6-5; length: 13; D: -; J: TRBJ1-1; DNA: TGTGCCAGCAGTTACAGTGGACAACAGGAAGCTTTCTTT; CDR3: CASSYSGQQEAFF
size: -; V: TRBV7-2; length: 16; D: -; J: TRBJ1-1; DNA: TGTGCCAGCAGCTTAAGTACAGGGTCCTGGAACACTGAAGCTTTCTTT; CDR3: CASSLSTGSWNTEAFF
size: -; V: TRBV7-8; length: 16; D: TRBD2; J: TRBJ2-3; DNA: TGTGCCAGCAGCCCCGGGACTAGCGTGTACACAGATACGCAGTATTTT; CDR3: CASSPGTSVYTDTQYF
size: -; V: TRBV5-4; length: 13; D: -; J: TRBJ1-1; DNA: TGTGCCAGCAGTATGGACAGGAACACTGAAGCTTTCTTT; CDR3: CASSMDRNTEAFF
size: -; V: TRBV18; length: 13; D: -; J: TRBJ1-2; DNA: TGTGCCAGCTCACCAGCAGGTTACGGGGGCTACACCTTC; CDR3: CASSPAGYGGYTF
size: -; V: TRBV4-1; length: 14; D: -; J: TRBJ1-6; DNA: TGCGCCAGCAGCGAACAGAGATATAATTCACCCCTCCACTTT; CDR3: CASSEQRYNSPLHF
size: -; V: TRBV28; length: 13; D: -; J: TRBJ1-6; DNA: TGTGCCAGTTTTCCGCGGCCCGATTCACCCCTCCACTTT; CDR3: CASFPRPDSPLHF
size: -; V: TRBV4-2; length: 16; D: TRBD1; J: TRBJ1-6; DNA: TGTGCCAGCAGCCAAGAGGCGCCAGGGGGCCGTTCACCCCTCCACTTT; CDR3: CASSQEAPGGRSPLHF
size: -; V: TRBV29-1; length: 14; D: -; J: TRBJ1-1; DNA: TGCAGCGTTGGAGAAGGGTTCCCTCCCCCTAAAGCTTTCTTT; CDR3: CSVGEGFPPPKAFF
size: -; V: TRBV9; length: 15; D: TRBD1; J: TRBJ2-3; DNA: TGTGCCAGCAGCGTAGAGGGGGCCCGGTCAGATACGCAGTATTTT; CDR3: CASSVEGARSDTQYF
size: -; V: TRBV19; length: 16; D: TRBD1; J: TRBJ1-5; DNA: TGTGCCAGTAGTAGGAACCGGGACAGGGTCGATCAGCCCCAGCATTTT; CDR3: CASSRNRDRVDQPQHF
size: -; V: TRBV12-5; length: 14; D: -; J: TRBJ2-3; DNA: TGTGCTAGTGGTTTGGGTGCAGGGGTGGATACGCAGTATTTT; CDR3: CASGLGAGVDTQYF
size: -; V: TRBV5-5; length: 13; D: -; J: TRBJ1-1; DNA: TGTGCCAGCAGCCCGGGGGGAATACTCGGGGCTTTCTTT; CDR3: CASSPGGILGAFF
size: few; V: TRBV11-3; length: 17; D: TRBD1; J: TRBJ2-2; DNA: TGTGCCAGCAGCTTAGATTCTCAGGGGGCGAGCACCGGGGAGCTGTTTTTT; CDR3: CASSLDSQGASTGELFF
size: -; V: TRBV18; length: 12; D: -; J: TRBJ2-3; DNA: TGTGCCAGCTCACCGAGCACAGATACGCAGTATTTT; CDR3: CASSPSTDTQYF
size: -; V: TRBV28; length: 13; D: -; J: TRBJ1-1; DNA: TGTGCCACCCGTTGGACAGAGAACACTGAAGCTTTCTTT; CDR3: CATRWTENTEAFF
size: -; V: TRBV28; length: 15; D: -; J: TRBJ1-4; DNA: TGTGCCAGCATTAACCAAGGTTTCGTGAAGGAAAAACTGTTTTTT; CDR3: CASINQGFVKEKLFF
size: -; V: TRBV6-6; length: 13; D: -; J: TRBJ2-5; DNA: TGTGCCACTAGGGTGTACGACCAAGAGACCCAGTACTTC; CDR3: CATRVYDQETQYF
size: few; V: TRBV2; length: 12; D: -; J: TRBJ1-5; DNA: TGTGCCAGCAGGAGGGGAGATCAGCCCCAGCATTTT; CDR3: CASRRGDQPQHF
size: -; V: TRBV19; length: 15; D: TRBD1; J: TRBJ2-1; DNA: TGTGCCAGTAGTTCTACAGGGGGGTTTTGGAATGAGCAGTTCTTC; CDR3: CASSSTGGFWNEQFF
size: -; V: TRBV19; length: 13; D: -; J: TRBJ2-1; DNA: TGTGCCAGTAGCCCAGGGGGGAGACGTCAATGGTTCTTC; CDR3: CASSPGGRRQWFF
size: -; V: TRBV3-1/TRBV3-2; length: 15; D: TRBD2; J: TRBJ2-3; DNA: TGTGCCAGCAGCCCCTCCGGTTACGGGGGGACTCCCGAGTATTTT; CDR3: CASSPSGYGGTPEYF